Listed below are T cell receptor beta chains from one sample, sequenced in a study of PD-1 blockade in classical Hodgkin lymphoma. Libraries were prepared by immunoSEQ multiplex PCR; TCRdb keeps only in-frame clonotypes and omits some of them. This sample carries some 150,000 clones, about 81% of them seen once, and the ten largest clones take roughly 10%. The sequences come from peripheral blood mononuclear cells (PBMCs), collected before the second cycle of nivolumab. These receptors all come from a human donor with classical Hodgkin lymphoma. Each CDR3 is given without its conserved first and last residue. Each record gives: V gene, clone size, CDR3 protein. Expanded clones are given a class, and other clones once, few, many or no size at all.

V: TRBV18; size: once; CDR3: ASSLAGGPTDTQY
V: TRBV10-2; size: -; CDR3: ASSESHRGGYT
V: TRBV25-1; size: -; CDR3: ASSDRTEKLF
V: TRBV7-3; size: -; CDR3: ASSLSAGGTYEQY
V: TRBV2; size: -; CDR3: ASSDPGASRLSTDTQY
V: TRBV19; size: -; CDR3: ASKERQQIDTQY
V: TRBV19; size: -; CDR3: ASSPGQGAGETQY
V: TRBV7-3; size: -; CDR3: ASSPLGGKSYNEQF
V: TRBV27; size: -; CDR3: ASSSPWERGTDTQY
V: TRBV11-2; size: medium-sized; CDR3: ASSLDRGQGARYGYT
V: TRBV29-1; size: -; CDR3: SVVAGVSNNEQF
V: TRBV5-4; size: -; CDR3: ASSFPGQVYEQY
V: TRBV27; size: -; CDR3: ASRSRWAVGQFLQY
V: TRBV5-1; size: -; CDR3: ASGLLAGSTDTQY
V: TRBV6-5; size: -; CDR3: ASSYSRVSYEQY
V: TRBV18; size: -; CDR3: ASSTGVWSYEQY
V: TRBV5-4; size: -; CDR3: ASPGEGGYGYT
V: TRBV27; size: -; CDR3: ASSDVWRAARTGELF
V: TRBV18; size: -; CDR3: ASSPTGMGNTGELF
V: TRBV29-1; size: few; CDR3: SVNRAPQNYGYT
V: TRBV4-1; size: -; CDR3: ASSQVLGTSLSGELF
V: TRBV7-2; size: -; CDR3: ASSLIGEEDTQY
V: TRBV11-3; size: once; CDR3: ASSQGQGAGDTQY
V: TRBV6-5; size: -; CDR3: ASSYRTGAGSPLH